Listed here are 15 T cell receptor beta chains from one sample, sequenced in a study of blood T cell repertoires in COVID-19. The data were produced by immunoSEQ multiplex PCR, yet TCRdb's version contains in-frame clones alone and is incomplete. Among some 290,000 clones listed, roughly 91% were seen once. Sequenced: peripheral blood. The receptors come from a woman aged 25-40 years with COVID-19, enrolled during active disease.

The chain carries TRBV19 and TRBJ1-2, with 7 nucleotides matching TRBD1. Germline values: CDR1 LNHDA, CDR2 SQIVND (reference sequence). After removal of 6 bases from V and 4 bases from J, the junction contained 5 bases not matched to a gene. The CDR3 loop spans 13 amino acids. The CDR3 DNA sequence: TGTGCCAGTAGCTACCGGGACAGCTATGGCTACACCTTC. Translated, it gives CASSYRDSYGYTF.

The genes are TRBV24-1 and TRBJ2-1, with TRBD1 identical over 10 bases. The CDR3 contains 15 residues. Germline V gene sequence: CDR1 KGHDR, CDR2 SFDVKD. Trimming took 3 bases from V and 5 from J; bases not matched to a gene: 3. CDR3 coding DNA: TGTGCCACCAGTGATCCGGGACAGGGGAACAATGAGCAGTTCTTC. It yields the protein CATSDPGQGNNEQFF.

The chain employs TRBV12-5 and TRBJ2-7, with 8 bases identical to TRBD2. Germline V lookup: CDR1 LGHNT, CDR2 FRNRAP. Trimming removed 3 bases from V and 5 bases from J; junction bases left unmatched: 9. The CDR3 consists of 15 residues. The CDR3 here is CASGFPSGGAHEQYF. DNA of the CDR3: TGTGCTAGTGGTTTCCCGTCCGGGGGGGCGCACGAGCAGTACTTC. Drawing the rest from reference TRBV12-5 and TRBJ2-7, the complete variable domain is DARVTQTPRHKVTEMGQEVTMRCQPILGHNTVFWYRQTMMQGLELLAYFRNRAPLDDSGMPKDRFSAEMPDATLATLKIQPSEPRDSAVYFCASGFPSGGAHEQYFGPGTRLTVT.

The table lists this clone with a count of one. The V gene is TRBV6-5, the J gene TRBJ1-2; no firm D call. CDR1 is MNHEY and CDR2 is SVGAGI in the germline V gene. The CDR3 is 14 residues long. V was clipped by 2 bases and J by 5 bases, with 12 bases between them. CDR3 loop: CASSYRSEGYGYTF. CDR3 nucleotide sequence: TGTGCCAGCAGTTACAGATCGGAGGGTTATGGCTACACCTTC.

This clone was seen only once. The chain employs TRBV5-4 and TRBJ2-1; D possibly corresponds to TRBD2 (5 bases). The CDR3 is 12 amino acids. V was trimmed by 1 base and J by 6 bases, leaving 5 bases between them. Germline CDR1 is SGHNT and CDR2 is YYREEE (reference sequence). CDR3 protein: CASSLSGNEQFF. CDR3 sequence (DNA): TGTGCCAGCAGCTTGAGCGGCAATGAGCAGTTCTTC.

Only a few counts were recorded for this clone. The chain carries TRBV7-9 and TRBJ1-4, with D possibly being TRBD1 (6 bases). In germline, CDR1 is SEHNR, CDR2 FQNEAQ (reference sequence). The germline V and J ends were trimmed by 4 bases and 7 bases, with 13 bases remaining between them. The CDR3 covers 14 residues. CDR3 in DNA: TGTGCCAGCAGCTCCGCGGGGGGCGGTGAAAAACTGTTTTTT. Its translation is CASSSAGGGEKLFF.

This sequence joins TRBV5-6 and TRBJ1-2; 7 bases align to TRBD1. The V gene's germline CDR1 is SGHDT and CDR2 YYEEEE. This CDR3 has 14 amino acids. V lost 6 bases and J lost 2; bases outside the gene matches: 7. The chain's CDR3 is CASIRGGWNYGYTF. The CDR3 nucleotides are TGTGCCAGCATCCGAGGGGGCTGGAACTATGGCTACACCTTC.

The rearrangement joins TRBV10-3 to TRBJ1-1; tentatively, D is TRBD1 (6 bases). The CDR3 contains 13 residues. Germline lookup yields CDR1 ENHRY and CDR2 SYGVKD. V lost 6 bases and J 4 bases, leaving 12 bases between the germline ends. The CDR3: CAIRTGLGTEAFF. The CDR3 nucleotides read TGTGCCATCAGGACAGGATTAGGCACTGAAGCTTTCTTT.

This sequence joins TRBV5-1 and TRBJ2-7; 8 bases agree with TRBD1. This CDR3 contains 14 residues. From germline, CDR1 is SGHRS and CDR2 YFSETQ. Trimming cost V 4 bases and J 5 bases; bases outside gene matches: 8. The CDR3 is CASSLTTGGNEQYF. The CDR3 nucleotides are TGCGCCAGCAGCCTCACTACAGGGGGGAACGAGCAGTACTTC.

The V call is TRBV28, the J call TRBJ1-4, with D maybe TRBD1 (5 bases). Deletions cut 1 base from V and 5 bases from J, with 8 bases between. From germline, CDR1 is MDHEN and CDR2 SYDVKM. The CDR3 totals 14 residues. The CDR3 region has the DNA TGTGCCAGCAGTTTATTTGGGGGGAATGAAAAACTGTTTTTT. Amino acid sequence: CASSLFGGNEKLFF.

The J gene is TRBJ2-2, the V gene TRBV4-1, with D tentatively TRBD2 (7 bases). CDR1 MGHRA and CDR2 YSYEKL come from the germline V gene. The length of the CDR3 is 16 residues. Trimming cost V 4 bases and J 0 bases, with 12 bases left between them. CDR3 region: CASSPQGGANTGELFF. CDR3 coding DNA: TGCGCCAGCAGCCCTCAAGGGGGGGCGAACACCGGGGAGCTGTTTTTT.

The chain uses TRBV11-2 and TRBJ1-6; D not resolved. Trimming shortened V by 4 bases and J by 5 bases, and 9 bases separated the two germline ends. The CDR3 length is 14 residues. CDR1 SGHAT and CDR2 FQNNGV come from the germline V gene. The CDR3 sequence is CASSSGVHNSPLHF. The CDR3, as DNA: TGTGCCAGCAGCTCCGGAGTACATAATTCACCCCTCCACTTT. Combining the CDR3 with reference TRBV11-2 and TRBJ1-6 gives the whole variable domain EAGVAQSPRYKIIEKRQSVAFWCNPISGHATLYWYQQILGQGPKLLIQFQNNGVVDDSQLPKDRFSAERLKGVDSTLKIQPAKLEDSAVYLCASSSGVHNSPLHFGNGTRLTVT.

The chain recombines TRBV5-1 with TRBJ2-2; 8 bases line up with TRBD2. The CDR3 runs 15 residues. CDR1 is SGHRS, CDR2 YFSETQ, per germline. Trimming at V came to 1 base and at J to 3 bases, leaving 2 bases not matched to a gene. Written as DNA, the CDR3 is TGCGCCAGCAGCTTGAGCGGGGGAGACACCGGGGAGCTGTTTTTT. It translates to CASSLSGGDTGELFF. The full variable domain, completed using reference TRBV5-1 and TRBJ2-2, is KAGVTQTPRYLIKTRGQQVTLSCSPISGHRSVSWYQQTPGQGLQFLFEYFSETQRNKGNFPGRFSGRQFSNSRSEMNVSTLELGDSALYLCASSLSGGDTGELFFGEGSRLTVL.

The V gene is TRBV10-3, the J gene TRBJ2-5; D might be TRBD2 (6 bases). The CDR3 is 19 amino acids. Trimming stripped 3 bases from V and 2 bases from J, with 25 bases between. Per the germline V gene, CDR1 is ENHRY and CDR2 is SYGVKD. This CDR3 reads CAISDLARGSSEAQETQYF. As DNA, the CDR3 is TGTGCCATCAGTGACTTGGCCCGGGGGAGCAGTGAGGCGCAAGAGACCCAGTACTTC.

This sequence joins TRBV7-9 and TRBJ2-7; TRBD2 matches 7 bases. In germline, CDR1 is SEHNR, CDR2 FQNEAQ (reference sequence). This CDR3 is 15 amino acids long. V shed 3 bases, J shed 0 bases, and the junction held 5 bases outside the gene matches. CDR3 DNA sequence: TGTGCCAGCAGCTTTTCGTCTAGCGGCTCCTACGAGCAGTACTTC. Translation gives CASSFSSSGSYEQYF.